The T cell receptor beta chain described here comes from a study of T cell repertoires in cytomegalovirus infection. Concerning this clonotype: The CDR3 ends on some other residue instead of the conserved phenylalanine or tryptophan, so this is likely a read error.

The CDR3 loop spans 16 amino acids. Germline lookup yields CDR1 SEHNR and CDR2 FQNEAQ (reference sequence). V was pared by 0 bases and J by 3 bases, with 15 bases between. TCRdb independently ran MiXCR on the reads; one entry per CDR3 protein. Among 450,000 to 550,000 distinct CDR3 sequences, approximately 15% were seen once, and the ten largest hold 24%. This receptor was taken from a human donor in good health (CMV status not recorded). Some clones in this sample may be carry-over from other donors' samples. This rearrangement joins TRBV7-9 to TRBJ2-7, with D maybe TRBD1 (6 bases). Sequencing was done on a sample of CD8+ T cells from PBMCs. This chain's CDR3 is CASSLAFSGDNYEQYL. The CDR3 DNA sequence: TGTGCCAGCAGCTTAGCATTTTCCGGGGACAACTACGAGCAGTACTTA.